This T cell receptor beta chain derives from a study of blood T cell repertoires in COVID-19. Across the study: Researchers got acute and convalescent COVID-19 samples from the United States, Italy and Spain. Nucleic acid was either cDNA or gDNA, and it came from T cells, B-cell-depleted T cells, or PBMCs.

Germline-derived CDR1 and CDR2 are GTSNPN and SVGIG (reference sequence). The CDR3 consists of 15 residues. V lost 2 bases and J 2 bases, leaving 14 bases between the germline ends. In the source study's methods: From reference gene primer amplification, estimates of nucleated cell counts were derived. Some clones are missing from TCRdb's copy, which holds only in-frame ones; the method was immunoSEQ multiplex PCR. The DNA was the basis for D and trimming; V, J and clone size are from that table. In the table there are 150,000 to 200,000 clones, around 76% of which are singletons. A Seattle source enrolled patients during active infection and followed them longitudinally.

This TCR came from a woman aged 60 to 75 with COVID-19, enrolled during active disease. The chain carries TRBV30 and TRBJ2-3; D may be TRBD2 (5 bases). The specimen was peripheral blood. This CDR3 reads CAWSPLAGSTDTQYF. The CDR3 DNA is TGTGCCTGGAGTCCTTTGGCGGGTTCCACAGATACGCAGTATTTT.